This TCR beta chain was documented in a study of T cells in localized non-small cell lung cancer. TCRdb's copy holds only in-frame clones and misses some; the assay was immunoSEQ multiplex PCR. The table has over a thousand clones, roughly 32% seen once. This CDR3 region has 15 residues. V lost 3 bases and J lost 1, with 13 bases in between. CDR1 is SGHRS and CDR2 is YFSETQ in the germline V gene. This sample comprised normal lung tissue next to the tumor, obtained before any cancer treatment. The chain employs TRBV5-1 and TRBJ2-5; no clear D. This TCR derives from a female donor older than 55 with stage II lung adenocarcinoma. The CDR3: CASSSTTTAQETQYF. CDR3 DNA sequence: TGCGCCAGCAGCTCTACCACCACAGCCCAAGAGACCCAGTACTTC.